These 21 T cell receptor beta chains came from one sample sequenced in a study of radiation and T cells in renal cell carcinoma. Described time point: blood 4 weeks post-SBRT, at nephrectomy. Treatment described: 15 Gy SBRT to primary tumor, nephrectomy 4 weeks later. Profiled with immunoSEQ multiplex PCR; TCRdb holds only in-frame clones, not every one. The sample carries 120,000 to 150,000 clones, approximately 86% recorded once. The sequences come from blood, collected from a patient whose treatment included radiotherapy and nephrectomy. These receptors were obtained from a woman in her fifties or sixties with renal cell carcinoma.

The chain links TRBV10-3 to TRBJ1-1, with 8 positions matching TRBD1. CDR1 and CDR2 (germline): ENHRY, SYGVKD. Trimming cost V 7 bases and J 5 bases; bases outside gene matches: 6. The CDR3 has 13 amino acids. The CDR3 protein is CAINGQGGTEAFF. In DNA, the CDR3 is TGTGCCATCAATGGACAGGGAGGAACTGAAGCTTTCTTT.

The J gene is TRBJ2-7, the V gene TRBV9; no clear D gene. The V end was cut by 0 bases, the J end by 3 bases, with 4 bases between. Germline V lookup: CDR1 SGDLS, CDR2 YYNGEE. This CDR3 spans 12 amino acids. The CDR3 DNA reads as TGTGCCAGCAGCGTAGACGGCTACGAGCAGTACTTC. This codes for CASSVDGYEQYF.

The CDR3 DNA reads as TGTGCCAGCAGCAAAGCGCTCTCTTTACAGGCCTACAATGAGCAGTTCTTC. Translating gives CASSKALSLQAYNEQFF. The rearrangement uses TRBV21-1 and TRBJ2-1; the D call in the table, TRBD1, was not verified against the DNA. TRBV21-1 is assigned pseudogene status. The CDR3 covers 17 residues.

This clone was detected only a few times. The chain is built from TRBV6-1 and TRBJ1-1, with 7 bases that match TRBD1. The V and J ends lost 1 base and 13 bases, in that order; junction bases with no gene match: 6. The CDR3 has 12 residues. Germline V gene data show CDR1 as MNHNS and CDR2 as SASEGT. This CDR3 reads CASSEGRQGGFF. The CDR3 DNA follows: TGTGCCAGCAGTGAAGGTAGACAGGGAGGTTTCTTT.

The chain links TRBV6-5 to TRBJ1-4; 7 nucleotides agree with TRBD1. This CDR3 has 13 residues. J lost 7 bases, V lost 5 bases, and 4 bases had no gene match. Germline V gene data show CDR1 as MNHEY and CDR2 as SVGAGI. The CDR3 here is CASSQQGGEKLFF. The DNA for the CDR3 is TGTGCCAGCAGTCAGCAGGGGGGTGAAAAACTGTTTTTT.

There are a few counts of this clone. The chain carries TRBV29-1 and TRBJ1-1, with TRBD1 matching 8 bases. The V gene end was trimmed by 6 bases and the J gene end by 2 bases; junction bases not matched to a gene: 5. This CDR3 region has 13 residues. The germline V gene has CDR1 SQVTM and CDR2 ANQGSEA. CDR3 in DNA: TGCAGCGTGAGACAGGGGAGAAACACTGAAGCTTTCTTT. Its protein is CSVRQGRNTEAFF.

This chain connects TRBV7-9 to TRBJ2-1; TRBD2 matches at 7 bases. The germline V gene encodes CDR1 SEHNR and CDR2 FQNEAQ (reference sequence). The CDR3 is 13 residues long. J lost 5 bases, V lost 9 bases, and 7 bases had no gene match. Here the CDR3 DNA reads TGTGCCAGAGCGGGAATCGCGGACAATGAGCAGTTCTTC. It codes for CARAGIADNEQFF.

The CDR3 bases are TGTGCCAGCAGCTTAGGACAGGGGGGGTACGAGCAGTACTTC. Amino acid sequence: CASSLGQGGYEQYF. J is TRBJ2-7 and V is TRBV7-9; 9 bases match TRBD1. The CDR3 sequence is 14 residues long. V lost 1 base, J lost 4 bases, and 2 bases stayed unmatched. The germline gives CDR1 SEHNR, CDR2 FQNEAQ (reference sequence).

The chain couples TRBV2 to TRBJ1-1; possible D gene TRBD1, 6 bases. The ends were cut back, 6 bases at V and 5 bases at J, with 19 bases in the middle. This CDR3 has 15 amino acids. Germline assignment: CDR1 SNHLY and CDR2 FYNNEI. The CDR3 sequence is CASRSFRGMGTEAFF. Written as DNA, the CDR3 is TGTGCCAGCAGATCTTTTAGGGGGATGGGAACTGAAGCTTTCTTT.

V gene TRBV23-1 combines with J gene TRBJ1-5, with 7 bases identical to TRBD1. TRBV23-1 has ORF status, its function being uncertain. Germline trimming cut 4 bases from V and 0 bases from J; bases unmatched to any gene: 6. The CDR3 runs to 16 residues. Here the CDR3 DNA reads TGCGCCAGCAGTCGAGGGGACAGTCCTAGCAATCAGCCCCAGCATTTT. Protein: CASSRGDSPSNQPQHF.

This CDR3 is CASSLSGSSNQPQHF. DNA for the CDR3: TGTGCCAGCAGCTTGTCAGGCTCTAGCAATCAGCCCCAGCATTTT. The rearrangement uses TRBV5-5 and TRBJ1-5; no clear D. This CDR3 is built from 15 residues. Germline values: CDR1 SGHKS, CDR2 YYEKEE (reference sequence). V lost 1 base, J lost 0 bases, and 8 bases lay in between.

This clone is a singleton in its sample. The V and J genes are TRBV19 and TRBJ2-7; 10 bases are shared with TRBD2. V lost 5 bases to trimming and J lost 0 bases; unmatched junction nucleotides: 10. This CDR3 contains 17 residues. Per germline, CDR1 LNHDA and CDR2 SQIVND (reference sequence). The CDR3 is CASSEVAGGSSSYEQYF. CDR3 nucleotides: TGTGCCAGTAGTGAGGTAGCGGGAGGCTCTAGCTCCTACGAGCAGTACTTC.

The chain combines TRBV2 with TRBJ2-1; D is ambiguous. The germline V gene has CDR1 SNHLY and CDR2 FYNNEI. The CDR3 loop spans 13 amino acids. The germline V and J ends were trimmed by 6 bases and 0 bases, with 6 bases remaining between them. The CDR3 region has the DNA TGTGCCAGCAGACCCACCTCCTACAATGAGCAGTTCTTC. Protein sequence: CASRPTSYNEQFF.

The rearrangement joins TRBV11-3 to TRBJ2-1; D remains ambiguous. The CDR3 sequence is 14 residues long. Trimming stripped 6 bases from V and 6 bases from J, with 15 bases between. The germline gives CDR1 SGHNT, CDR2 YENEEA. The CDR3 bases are TGTGCCAGCAGTTATAGGTTAGGGTCCAATGAGCAGTTCTTC. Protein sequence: CASSYRLGSNEQFF.

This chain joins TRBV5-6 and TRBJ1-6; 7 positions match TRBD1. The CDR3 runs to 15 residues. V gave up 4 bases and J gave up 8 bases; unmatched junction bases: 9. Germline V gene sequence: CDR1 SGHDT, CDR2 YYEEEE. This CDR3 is CASSLSGQTYSPLHF. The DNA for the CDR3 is TGTGCCAGCAGCCTATCGGGACAGACATATTCACCCCTCCACTTT.

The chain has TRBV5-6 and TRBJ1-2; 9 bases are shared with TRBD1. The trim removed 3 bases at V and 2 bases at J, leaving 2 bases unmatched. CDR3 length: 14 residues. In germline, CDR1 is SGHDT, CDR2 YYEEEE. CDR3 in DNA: TGTGCCAGCAGCTGGGACAGGGCCAACTATGGCTACACCTTC. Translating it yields CASSWDRANYGYTF.

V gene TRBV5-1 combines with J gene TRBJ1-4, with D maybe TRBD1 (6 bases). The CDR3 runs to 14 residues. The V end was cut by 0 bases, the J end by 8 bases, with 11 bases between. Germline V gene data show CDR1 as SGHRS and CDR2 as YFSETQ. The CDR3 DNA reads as TGCGCCAGCAGCTTGGGACAGGTCCAGGAAAAACTGTTTTTT. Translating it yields CASSLGQVQEKLFF.

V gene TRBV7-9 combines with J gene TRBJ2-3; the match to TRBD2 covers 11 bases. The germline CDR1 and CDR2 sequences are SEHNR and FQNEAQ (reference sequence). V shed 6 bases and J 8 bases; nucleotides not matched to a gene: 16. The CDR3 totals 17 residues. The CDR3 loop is CASSISLAGGTWGTQYF. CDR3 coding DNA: TGTGCCAGCAGTATATCCCTAGCGGGAGGAACCTGGGGTACGCAGTATTTT.

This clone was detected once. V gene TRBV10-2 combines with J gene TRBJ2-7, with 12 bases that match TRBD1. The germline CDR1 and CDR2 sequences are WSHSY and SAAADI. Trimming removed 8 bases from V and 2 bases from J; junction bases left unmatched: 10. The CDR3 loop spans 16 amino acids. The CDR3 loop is CASGDRGLAGPYEQYF. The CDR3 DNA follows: TGCGCCAGCGGGGACAGGGGGCTAGCGGGACCCTACGAGCAGTACTTC.

The CDR3 coding sequence is TGTGCCAGCAGTTACTCTGGGACTAGCGGATGGAATGAGCAGTTCTTC. Translated, it gives CASSYSGTSGWNEQFF. J is TRBJ2-1 and V is TRBV6-5, with 11 bases identical to TRBD2. Germline lookup yields CDR1 MNHEY and CDR2 SVGAGI. The CDR3 totals 16 residues. The V segment lost 0 bases and the J segment 7 bases; nucleotides outside the gene matches: 5.

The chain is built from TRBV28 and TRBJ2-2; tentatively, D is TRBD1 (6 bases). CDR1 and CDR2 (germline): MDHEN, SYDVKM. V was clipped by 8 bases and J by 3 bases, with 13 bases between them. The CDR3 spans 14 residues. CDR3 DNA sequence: TGTGCCAGCGTGGCCAACAGGGACACCGGGGAGCTGTTTTTT. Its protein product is CASVANRDTGELFF.